This T cell receptor delta chain comes out of a study of γδ T cells in repeated Plasmodium falciparum infection. V was clipped by 2 bases and J by 0 bases, with 28 bases between them. The CDR3 has 21 amino acids. CDR1 and CDR2 from the germline V gene are TSWWSYY and QGS. Bulk repertoires came from Vgamma9/Vdelta2+ or Vdelta2-negative gammadelta T cells flow-sorted from PBMC. This clone appeared many times. TCRdb redid clone calling on the multiplex PCR reads using CATT. Among around 50,000 delta-chain clones listed, around 1.8% were seen once. The gene calls are TRDV1 and TRDJ1; the D gene is possibly TRDD3 (6 bases). Sample: gamma-delta T cells from blood. This sequence originates from a pool of human donors (malaria-infected and uninfected, not separated). CDR3 residues: CALGETSRYWATERDTDKLIF. The CDR3, as DNA: TGTGCTCTTGGGGAAACTTCCCGCTACTGGGCAACAGAGAGGGACACCGATAAACTCATCTTT.